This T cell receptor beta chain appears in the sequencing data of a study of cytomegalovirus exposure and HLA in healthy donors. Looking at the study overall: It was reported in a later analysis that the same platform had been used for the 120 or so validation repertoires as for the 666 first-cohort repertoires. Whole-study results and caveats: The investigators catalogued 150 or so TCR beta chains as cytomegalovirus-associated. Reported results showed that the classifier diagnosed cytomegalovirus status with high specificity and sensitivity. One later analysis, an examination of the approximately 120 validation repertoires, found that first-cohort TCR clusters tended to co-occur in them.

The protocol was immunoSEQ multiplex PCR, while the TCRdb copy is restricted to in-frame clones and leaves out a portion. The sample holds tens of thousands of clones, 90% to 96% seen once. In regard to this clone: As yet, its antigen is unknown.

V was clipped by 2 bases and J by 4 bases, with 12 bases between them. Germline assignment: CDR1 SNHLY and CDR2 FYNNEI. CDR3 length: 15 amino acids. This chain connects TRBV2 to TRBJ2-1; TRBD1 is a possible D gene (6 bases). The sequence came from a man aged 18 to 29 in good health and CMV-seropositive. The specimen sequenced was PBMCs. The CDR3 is CASSERPGAYNEQFF. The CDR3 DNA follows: TGTGCCAGCAGTGAAAGGCCAGGGGCTTACAATGAGCAGTTCTTC.